This paragraph reports one T cell receptor (beta chain). Germline-derived CDR1 and CDR2 are LNHDA and SQIVND (reference sequence). The CDR3 is made up of 14 amino acids. Trimming took 3 bases from V and 2 from J, leaving 7 bases between them. Primers: 60 Vbeta forward and 13 Jbeta reverse. Clones were read by immunoSEQ multiplex PCR, and TCRdb kept only the in-frame ones, dropping some. The sample includes approximately 60,000 clones, about 79% of them seen just once. This sample is part of a study of cytomegalovirus exposure and HLA in healthy donors. The chain carries TRBV19 and TRBJ2-2, with D possibly being TRBD2 (5 bases). Sequenced sample: PBMCs. The receptor's source is a man between 35 and 55 years old in good health and CMV-seronegative. As DNA, the CDR3 is TGTGCCAGTAGTATGGAGGTTAACACCGGGGAGCTGTTTTTT. Translated, it gives CASSMEVNTGELFF. Filled out from reference TRBV19 and TRBJ2-2, the complete variable domain reads DGGITQSPKYLFRKEGQNVTLSCEQNLNHDAMYWYRQDPGQGLRLIYYSQIVNDFQKGDIAEGYSVSREKKESFPLTVTSAQKNPTAFYLCASSMEVNTGELFFGEGSRLTVL.